Listed below are T cell receptor beta chains from one sample, sequenced in a study of regulatory T cells. Assay used: immunoSEQ multiplex PCR; TCRdb lists only in-frame clones, some missing. There are 30,000 to 40,000 clones in the sample; approximately 91% occur only once, and about 2.4% lies in the top ten. The sequencing sample was made of conventional CD4+ T cells sorted from blood. The receptors derive from a young adult with CD3G deficiency. Each CDR3 is given with its conserved first and last residue. D genes are given only for firm matches. For some rows the clone size is stated as once, few or many, or as a class when expanded; others skip it.

abundance	v_gene	d_gene	j_gene	len	CDR3nt	CDR3aa
.	TRBV5-1	TRBD2	TRBJ2-3	16	TGCGCCAGCAGCTTTGCAAACGGGGGGGCCGGTGATACGCAGTATTTT	CASSFANGGAGDTQYF
.	TRBV10-2	TRBD2	TRBJ2-7	18	TGCGCCAGCAGTGAGTCGATGGGACTAGCGGGACTTGGGGTTAAGCAGTACTTC	CASSESMGLAGLGVKQYF
.	TRBV6-1	.	TRBJ1-5	14	TGTGCCAGCAGTGAATCCCCCGCAAATCAGCCCCAGCATTTT	CASSESPANQPQHF
.	TRBV6-1	.	TRBJ2-7	12	TGTGCCAGCAGTGAAGCTTCAGGAGAGCAGTACTTC	CASSEASGEQYF
.	TRBV7-9	.	TRBJ2-2	15	TGTGCCAGCAGCTTAGGGTCCGGTAACACCGGGGAGCTGTTTTTT	CASSLGSGNTGELFF
.	TRBV28	.	TRBJ1-1	12	TGTGCCAGCAGTACCACCTCAAAGGCGGCTTTCTTT	CASSTTSKAAFF
.	TRBV19	TRBD1	TRBJ1-5	14	TGTGCCAGTAGTGCTGGGACAGGAGGGAAGCCCCAGCATTTT	CASSAGTGGKPQHF
once	TRBV7-9	.	TRBJ2-4	13	TGTGCCAGCAGCTTAAGCTCCCAAAACATTCAGTACTTC	CASSLSSQNIQYF
.	TRBV28	.	TRBJ2-3	12	TGTGCCAGCAGGGACCTCACAGATACGCAGTATTTT	CASRDLTDTQYF
.	TRBV10-1	.	TRBJ2-6	16	TGCGCCAGCAGTGAGAGGAGGGGAGCTGGGGCCAACGTCCTGACTTTC	CASSERRGAGANVLTF
once	TRBV7-9	.	TRBJ1-1	13	TGTGCCAGCAGCTTAGCGAGGGGGACTGAAGCTTTCTTT	CASSLARGTEAFF
.	TRBV6-1	TRBD2	TRBJ2-2	15	TGTGCCAGCAGTGCCTGGACTAGCGGGAGAATGGAGCTGTTTTTT	CASSAWTSGRMELFF
.	TRBV6-6	.	TRBJ2-7	14	TGTGCCAGCAGTTACGAAGGGGCAACCTACGAGCAGTACTTC	CASSYEGATYEQYF
.	TRBV6-1	.	TRBJ2-7	15	TGTGCCAGCAGTGAAACCAAGGAGGCCTACGACGAGCAGTACTTC	CASSETKEAYDEQYF
.	TRBV28	.	TRBJ2-7	14	TGTGCCAGCAACACACAGGGCATCTCCTACGAGCAGTACTTC	CASNTQGISYEQYF
.	TRBV5-1	TRBD1	TRBJ1-2	14	TGCGCCAGCAGCTCCGACACAGGGGGTTATGGCTACACCTTC	CASSSDTGGYGYTF
once	TRBV5-1	.	TRBJ1-1	14	TGCGCCAGCAGTCCCTGGGGGGCCGGAACTGAAGCTTTCTTT	CASSPWGAGTEAFF
once	TRBV7-8	.	TRBJ2-7	13	TGTGCCAGCAGCTCCGATAGGTTCCACGAGCAGTACTTC	CASSSDRFHEQYF
.	TRBV28	.	TRBJ2-5	14	TGTGCCAGCAGTCCCCGAGGAGGGAGTGAGACCCAGTACTTC	CASSPRGGSETQYF
.	TRBV7-2	.	TRBJ2-7	15	TGTGCCAGCAGCCTCCGGGACGGGAGTGACTACGAGCAGTACTTC	CASSLRDGSDYEQYF
.	TRBV21-1	.	TRBJ2-5	14	TGTGCCAGCACCACCTGGGGACGACAAGAGACCCAGTACTTC	CASTTWGRQETQYF
.	TRBV18	.	TRBJ2-7	14	TGTGCCAGCTCACCCCGGGACGCGCCTTACGAGCAGTACTTC	CASSPRDAPYEQYF
once	TRBV28	.	TRBJ1-2	16	TGTGCCAGCAGTCCTATATCAGGGATGGGGAACTATGGCTACACCTTC	CASSPISGMGNYGYTF
.	TRBV7-8	.	TRBJ2-1	17	TGTGCCAGCAGCCCCCCGGTAGGACTGGGTCGATACAATGAGCAGTTCTTC	CASSPPVGLGRYNEQFF
.	TRBV6-1	.	TRBJ1-1	13	TGTGCCAGCAGTGAAAGGTCCAGGGGTGAAGCTTTCTTT	CASSERSRGEAFF
.	TRBV5-1	.	TRBJ1-1	14	TGCGCCAGCAGCCCATATCCCGGGACCCTCGAAGCTTTCTTT	CASSPYPGTLEAFF
once	TRBV10-3	.	TRBJ2-5	13	TGTGCCATCAGTGCTCGAGAGCAAGAGACCCAGTACTTC	CAISAREQETQYF
.	TRBV7-9	TRBD2	TRBJ2-3	17	TGTGCCAGCAGTGGTATAGGACTAGGTCAAAGCACAGATACGCAGTATTTT	CASSGIGLGQSTDTQYF
.	TRBV28	.	TRBJ2-7	15	TGTGCCAGCAGTTCACCCCCCCGGGACACCTACGAGCAGTACTTC	CASSSPPRDTYEQYF
.	TRBV5-1	TRBD2	TRBJ2-1	15	TGCGCCAGCAGCTTTCTAGCGGGGGCGATCAATGAGCAGTTCTTC	CASSFLAGAINEQFF
.	TRBV28	.	TRBJ1-5	12	TGTGCCAGCAGTCAGGGGAACCAGCCCCAGCATTTT	CASSQGNQPQHF
once	TRBV28	.	TRBJ2-3	12	TGTGCCAGCAGTTTACGGCCAGATACGCAGTATTTT	CASSLRPDTQYF
.	TRBV6-5	.	TRBJ1-2	13	TGTGCCAGCAGCAGGTCTCCCAGCTATGGCTACACCTTC	CASSRSPSYGYTF
.	TRBV28	.	TRBJ2-2	13	TGTGCCACAGGACACCCGAACACCGGGGAGCTGTTTTTT	CATGHPNTGELFF
once	TRBV6-5	.	TRBJ2-7	14	TGTGCCAGCAGCCCCACGGTAGTAGGGCTGAAGCAGTACTTC	CASSPTVVGLKQYF
.	TRBV28	TRBD2	TRBJ2-5	12	TGTGCCAGCAGTCAGCGGGATGAGACCCAGTACTTC	CASSQRDETQYF
.	TRBV28	TRBD2	TRBJ2-3	14	TGTGCCAGCAATGAGGGCGGGAGTTCGGGTACGCAGTATTTT	CASNEGGSSGTQYF
.	TRBV28	.	TRBJ2-7	14	TGTGCCAGCAGTTTATCAGACTCGTCCTACGAGCAGTACTTC	CASSLSDSSYEQYF
.	TRBV19	TRBD2	TRBJ2-2	16	TGTGCCAGTAGTCGCAGCGGGAGGACGAACACCGGGGAGCTGTTTTTT	CASSRSGRTNTGELFF
.	TRBV19	.	TRBJ2-3	14	TGTGCCAGTAGTTTCGGACCGAGCACAGATACGCAGTATTTT	CASSFGPSTDTQYF
.	TRBV5-1	.	TRBJ2-7	14	TGCGCCAGCAGCCCGGACAGTCACATAGGGGAGCAGTACTTC	CASSPDSHIGEQYF
.	TRBV27	.	TRBJ2-7	13	TGTGCCAGCGTGGGACCGCGGGCCTACGAGCAGTACTTC	CASVGPRAYEQYF